The rows below give T cell receptor beta chains drawn from one sample of a study of graft-versus-host responses after intestinal transplantation. These receptors are not linked to any known antigen. The repertoire was sequenced with immunoSEQ multiplex PCR; TCRdb's copy has only in-frame clones and lacks some. The repertoire includes around 120,000 clones, around 96% of them detected once, and over 2.5% sits in the top ten. The sample was unstimulated CD8+ T cells sorted from spleen or lymph node cells, taken before intestinal transplant. These receptors were obtained from a human donor who received an intestinal transplant. The CDR3 runs from the conserved cysteine through the conserved F or W. The D gene is left open where the match is weak.

v_call	j_call	d_call	cdr3_aa
TRBV6-6	TRBJ2-1	.	CASSQHERTREDEQFF
TRBV7-8	TRBJ2-7	TRBD2	CASSLALIPGLAAYEQYF
TRBV27	TRBJ2-1	TRBD2	CASSLSSLADYNEQFF
TRBV28	TRBJ1-1	TRBD1	CASGFPSTGGSVAFF
TRBV6-5	TRBJ1-6	TRBD1	CASSYLGQGNSPLHF
TRBV6-1	TRBJ2-7	.	CASSEDGVRPYEQYF
TRBV19	TRBJ2-1	.	CASSISQGTYNEQFF
TRBV7-8	TRBJ2-3	TRBD2	CASSLVQGGTTDTQYF
TRBV6-1	TRBJ1-5	.	CASEGGYSNQPQHF
TRBV23-1	TRBJ2-3	.	CASSQTGLNTDTQYF
TRBV7-6	TRBJ1-1	TRBD1	CASSLEEGADGIPNTEAFF
TRBV19	TRBJ2-1	TRBD2	CASSIGGRSSYNEQFF